This T cell receptor (beta chain) originates from a study of human T cells and chemical hapten exposure (dated by TCRdb to the early 2020s). As for the study more broadly: For sensitization, 2% DPC in acetone was applied to a 2 cm by 2 cm area of upper inner arm skin. Alopecia areata with under or over 50% scalp involvement, alopecia totalis and alopecia universalis were represented in the patient cohort, which was mostly female. Patients additionally received weekly therapeutic DPC doses to the scalp throughout the roughly 25-week study period. This study followed changes in the peripheral blood TCR repertoire in vivo during primary and secondary sensitization of alopecia patients to the hapten diphenylcyclopropenone (DPC). Blood samples were taken from patients before sensitization (week 0) and then at 2, 6 and about 24 weeks after DPC sensitization. Around 30 alopecia patients provided blood for TCR sequencing at one to four time points (pre-sensitization, 2, 6 and 24 weeks). Libraries were pooled for sequencing, and variation in per-sample TCR yields was attributed mainly to small differences in library volumes within the pool. Patch tests used Finn chambers with 0.01% DPC on the upper back, scored after 6 days by International Contact Dermatitis Research Group standards. Here is what the overall study found, with its caveats: Expanded TCRs formed significantly more large CDR3 similarity clusters than pre-sensitization or healthy control sets, consistent with antigen-driven responses. Patch test score correlated positively with the number of PT1 expanded TCRs, reaching significance at thresholds 8, 16 and 32 but not at 4. Repeated subsampling changed both the strength of the expansion versus patch-test correlation and the threshold at which the correlation became significant. No change with DPC sensitization was found in the number of TCRs above 1 in 1000 frequency, and no evidence of global repertoire structure alterations was found. Because every patient had alopecia, a presumed autoimmune disease, the patients' immune response might differ from that of healthy individuals.

Library preparation used RACE. Sequencing instrument: NextSeq 500. Library preparation attached unique molecular identifiers to individual cDNA molecules for quantitative, reproducible TCR counting. Both TCR alpha and TCR beta chains were sequenced from each blood RNA sample. From the authors' description of their analysis: A median of roughly 99,000 TCRs per sample was observed, with a range of 23,224 to 690,600. V, J and CDR3 annotation of the TCR reads was performed with the Decombinator software suite. For the PS versus PT1 abundance plots, all samples were subsampled to the same number of TCRs (28,000). Expanded TCRs were defined as absent before sensitization and observed at least eight times at the 2-week time point. The raw public reads went through TCRdb reprocessing: fastp at Q25, MiXCR clone calling, in-frame beta chains kept. Each record represents a unique CDR3 protein, reported with the most common genes and DNA among its rows. The V and J calls follow TCRdb's processing rather than the paper's. For this sample there are a few hundred thousand distinct CDR3 sequences; 7.5% to 9% appear just once. Together, the top ten hold 2.3% of the sample.

To note about this clonotype: The antigen it binds to is not known. Base qualities are not recorded, but no much larger clone differs from it by a single base.

This specimen's time point label, interpreted: pre-sensitization, week 0. The treatment or condition label on this specimen signifies: therapeutic diphenylcyclopropenone sensitization with weekly scalp DPC. At each patch-test visit, blood was drawn before the patch test was applied. To be eligible, patients had to be aged 18 to 70, diagnosed with alopecia and judged suitable for DPC therapy, while pregnant patients were excluded. Unfractionated whole blood was collected in Tempus Blood RNA tubes, and total RNA was extracted from that blood. Sequencing used whole blood, obtained in connection with sensitization to the hapten diphenylcyclopropenone (DPC). This TCR came from a woman aged 40 to 49 with alopecia areata. Some clones in this sample may be carry-over from other donors' samples.

CDR3 reads: CASSLFRETEQFF. The DNA sequence is given as TGTGCCAGCAGCTTATTCCGGGAGACTGAGCAGTTCTTC. The rearrangement joined TRBV11-3 to TRBJ2-1; the D segment could be TRBD2, given 6 matching bases. CDR1 is given as SGHNT and CDR2 as YENEEA, both from the germline V gene. The CDR3, cysteine through phenylalanine, is 13 amino acids long. Here the CDR3 DNA is all that survives: 39 bases in frame from base 1. The germline ends are 11 bases apart after V is trimmed by 2 bases and J by 9 bases.